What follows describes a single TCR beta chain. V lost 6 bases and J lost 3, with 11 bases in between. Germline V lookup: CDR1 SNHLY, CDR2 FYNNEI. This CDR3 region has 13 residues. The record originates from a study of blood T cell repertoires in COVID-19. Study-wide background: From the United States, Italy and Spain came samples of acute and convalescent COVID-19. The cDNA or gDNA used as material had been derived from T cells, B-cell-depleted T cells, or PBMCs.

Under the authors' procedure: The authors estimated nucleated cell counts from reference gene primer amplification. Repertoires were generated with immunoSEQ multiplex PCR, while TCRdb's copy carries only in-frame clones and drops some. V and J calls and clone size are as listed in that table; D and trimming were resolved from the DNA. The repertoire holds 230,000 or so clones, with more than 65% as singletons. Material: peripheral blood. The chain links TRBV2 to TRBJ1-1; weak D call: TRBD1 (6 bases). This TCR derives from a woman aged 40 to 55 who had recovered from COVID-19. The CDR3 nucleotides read TGTGCCAGCAGGGTACAGGGTGACACTGAAGCTTTCTTT. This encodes CASRVQGDTEAFF.